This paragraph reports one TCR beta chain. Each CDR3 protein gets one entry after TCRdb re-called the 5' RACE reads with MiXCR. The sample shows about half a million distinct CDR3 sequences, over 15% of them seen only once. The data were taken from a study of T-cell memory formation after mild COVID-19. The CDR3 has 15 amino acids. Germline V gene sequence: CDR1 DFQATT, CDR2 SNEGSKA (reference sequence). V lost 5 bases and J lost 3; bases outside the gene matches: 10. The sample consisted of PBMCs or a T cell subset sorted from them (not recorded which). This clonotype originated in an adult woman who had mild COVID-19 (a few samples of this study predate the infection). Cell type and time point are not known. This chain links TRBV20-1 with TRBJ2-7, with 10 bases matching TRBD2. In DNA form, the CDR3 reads TGCAGTGCTTCGGGCACTAGCGGGGCAGACTACGAGCAGTACTTC. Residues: CSASGTSGADYEQYF.